The 4 T cell receptor beta chains given below trace back to one sample, sequenced in a study of CD8 T cells in Susac syndrome. Reverse transcription of about 0.5 to 1 ug RNA was carried out with random hexamers. TCRdb analysed the immunoSEQ multiplex PCR reads with MiXCR anew, one entry per CDR3 protein. The sample yields about 140,000 distinct CDR3 sequences, about 95% seen once. Input material: CD4+ T cells from PBMCs. These receptors originate from a human donor with Susac syndrome.

The chain combines TRBV30 with TRBJ1-2; 8 bases agree with TRBD1. CDR3 length: 12 amino acids. With V trimmed by 0 bases and J by 9 bases, 3 bases remained unmatched. From germline, CDR1 is GTSNPN and CDR2 SVGIG (reference sequence). In nucleotides, the CDR3 is TGTGCCTGGAGTGTCGGACAGGGAAGCTACACCTTC. It codes for CAWSVGQGSYTF.

The genes are TRBV3-1 and TRBJ2-2; no definite D call. This CDR3 is 12 amino acids long. The germline V gene encodes CDR1 LGHDT and CDR2 YNNKEL (reference sequence). Trimming left V 1 base short and J 8 bases short, with 5 bases between. CDR3 DNA sequence: TGTGCCAGCAGCCAAGCGGCAGGGGAGCTGTTTTTT. Translated, it gives CASSQAAGELFF. Complete variable domain (other parts from reference TRBV3-1 and TRBJ2-2): DTAVSQTPKYLVTQMGNDKSIKCEQNLGHDTMYWYKQDSKKFLKIMFSYNNKELIINETVPNRFSPKSPDKAHLNLHINSLELGDSAVYFCASSQAAGELFFGEGSRLTVL.

This chain links TRBV30 with TRBJ2-3, with 7 bases identical to TRBD1. There are 12 residues in the CDR3. With 7 bases clipped from V and 0 bases from J, the junction kept 1 base outside the gene matches. The germline CDR1 and CDR2 sequences are GTSNPN and SVGIG (reference sequence). CDR3 in amino acids: CAYRGSTDTQYF. The CDR3 DNA is TGTGCCTACAGGGGTAGCACAGATACGCAGTATTTT.

A few counts support this clonotype. V gene TRBV4-1 combines with J gene TRBJ1-1; D remains unclear. Germline V gene data show CDR1 as MGHRA and CDR2 as YSYEKL. This CDR3 is built from 15 residues. V shed 8 bases and J shed 1 base, with 17 bases lying between them. The CDR3 region has the DNA TGCGCCAGCGGCCGCGGCGGGCTGAGGAACACTGAAGCTTTCTTT. It codes for CASGRGGLRNTEAFF.